The clone carrying this TCR beta chain was recorded at least ten times. What it binds is not known. The data derive from a study of T cells in Graves' hyperthyroidism and ophthalmopathy. Amplified TCR beta CDR3 regions derived from RNA transcripts. HTBI primers were employed in a first-round RT-PCR of the TCR CDR3. A single record per CDR3 protein comes from TCRdb applying MiXCR to the multiplex PCR reads. Here the sample spans about 610,000 distinct CDR3 sequences, 14% to 15% being singletons. The CDR3 spans 13 residues. The V gene's germline CDR1 is LNHDA and CDR2 SQIVND (reference sequence). V was clipped by 4 bases and J by 7 bases, with 13 bases between them. Study-level findings and limits: Also found in blood were most expanded thyroid clonotypes above 0.001.

The chain combines TRBV19 with TRBJ1-1; tentatively, D is TRBD1 (6 bases). Sequenced: blood. This TCR derives from a woman aged 40 to 50 with Graves' ophthalmopathy. The CDR3, as DNA: TGTGCCAGTAGTAGGACAGCAAACCTTGAAGCTTTCTTT. Its protein product is CASSRTANLEAFF.